The TCR beta chain under discussion was sequenced for a study of blood T cell repertoires in COVID-19. About the research overall: From T cells, B-cell-depleted T cells, or PBMCs came the material, which was cDNA or gDNA.

A Seattle source enrolled patients during active infection and followed them longitudinally. Per the study methods: Reference gene primer amplification yielded estimated nucleated cell counts. Using immunoSEQ multiplex PCR, the repertoire was profiled, and TCRdb retains in-frame clones only, with some absent. The V and J calls and clone size are taken from that table; D and trimming were inferred from the DNA. This table has fewer than 600,000 clones, roughly 89% appearing once. The germline gives CDR1 MNHEY, CDR2 SVGAGI. The CDR3 has 14 amino acids. The J segment lost 4 bases and the V segment lost 6 bases, leaving 5 bases of the junction unmatched.

The sequenced material came from peripheral blood. This chain uses TRBV6-5 with TRBJ1-4; 7 bases match TRBD1. This sequence originates from a man aged 18 to 29 with COVID-19, enrolled during active disease. The CDR3 DNA reads as TGTGCCAGCAGGGCAGGACAGGTTAATGAAAAACTGTTTTTT. Protein product: CASRAGQVNEKLFF.